This entry lists 21 T cell receptor beta chains sequenced from one sample in a study of blood T cell repertoires in COVID-19. Only in-frame clones appear in the TCRdb table, and some are missing; sequencing was by immunoSEQ multiplex PCR. This sample has about 200,000 clones, with about 84% found just once. The sequencing sample was made of PBMCs or T cells enriched from blood (not recorded which). Receptors were obtained from a man between 40 and 49 years old with acute COVID-19.

This clone was counted once. V and J are TRBV5-8 and TRBJ1-5, with D unclear. V lost 4 bases to trimming and J lost 8 bases, with 19 bases between them. The germline V gene encodes CDR1 SGHTS and CDR2 YDEGEE. The CDR3 spans 15 residues. CDR3 sequence reads: CASSPGVTARKPQHF. Written as DNA, the CDR3 is TGTGCCAGCAGCCCCGGGGTCACTGCCCGAAAGCCCCAGCATTTT.

V and J are TRBV11-2 and TRBJ1-5; 7 nucleotides agree with TRBD1. Germline V gene lookup returns CDR1 SGHAT and CDR2 FQNNGV. The junction had 6 bases not matched to a gene; V was cut back by 0 bases and J by 1 base. This CDR3 has 17 residues. The chain's CDR3 is CASSLDPDRVSNQPQHF. The DNA for the CDR3 is TGTGCCAGCAGCTTAGATCCCGACAGGGTGAGCAATCAGCCCCAGCATTTT.

V usage is TRBV4-3 and J usage is TRBJ2-7; 10 bases agree with TRBD2. CDR1 LGHNA and CDR2 YSLEER come from the germline V gene. The CDR3 has 18 amino acids. V gave up 4 bases and J gave up 0 bases; unmatched junction bases: 12. The CDR3 bases are TGCGCCAGCAGCCGCACAAGAGGAACTAGCGGGGACTCCTACGAGCAGTACTTC. It translates to CASSRTRGTSGDSYEQYF.

The chain combines TRBV28 with TRBJ2-1, with TRBD2 matching over 11 bases. CDR3 length: 18 amino acids. Germline-derived CDR1 and CDR2 are MDHEN and SYDVKM. Trimming at V came to 3 bases and at J to 3 bases, leaving 10 bases not matched to a gene. CDR3 protein: CASSFRIAGGPSYNEQFF. In DNA form, the CDR3 reads TGTGCCAGCAGTTTCCGTATAGCGGGAGGGCCAAGCTACAATGAGCAGTTCTTC.

This chain joins TRBV5-8 and TRBJ2-5, with TRBD1 matching over 9 bases. V lost 5 bases to trimming and J lost 5 bases; unmatched junction nucleotides: 4. The CDR3 runs 13 residues. Germline-derived CDR1 and CDR2 are SGHTS and YDEGEE. The CDR3 here is CASRNRGRETQYF. CDR3 coding DNA: TGTGCCAGCAGGAACAGGGGGCGGGAGACCCAGTACTTC.

The chain combines TRBV28 with TRBJ2-7, with unresolved D. The CDR3 consists of 14 residues. The germline V and J ends were trimmed by 2 bases and 4 bases, with 12 bases remaining between them. The V gene's germline CDR1 is MDHEN and CDR2 SYDVKM. CDR3 nucleotides: TGTGCCAGCAGTTTAAAGATATGGCAGTACGAGCAGTACTTC. It codes for CASSLKIWQYEQYF. Supplemented by reference TRBV28 and TRBJ2-7, the full variable domain reads DVKVTQSSRYLVKRTGEKVFLECVQDMDHENMFWYRQDPGLGLRLIYFSYDVKMKEKGDIPEGYSVSREKKERFSLILESASTNQTSMYLCASSLKIWQYEQYFGPGTRLTVT.

V is TRBV2 and J is TRBJ2-5; TRBD2 matches 7 bases. This CDR3 region has 16 residues. Germline loops: CDR1 SNHLY, CDR2 FYNNEI. V trimming: 6 bases; J trimming: 5 bases; junction bases outside the gene matches: 15. Here the CDR3 reads CASSPRGAGVWETQYF. The CDR3 DNA reads as TGTGCCAGCAGCCCCCGAGGGGCGGGAGTATGGGAGACCCAGTACTTC.

This chain joins TRBV15 and TRBJ2-7; maybe TRBD1 (5 bases). The germline CDR1 and CDR2 sequences are LNHNV and YYDKDF (reference sequence). This CDR3 has 16 residues. Trimming removed 1 base at V and 5 bases at J, with 18 bases between. CDR3 sequence: CATSRGGQAGKNEQYF. The CDR3 DNA reads TGTGCCACCAGCAGAGGGGGCCAGGCAGGGAAAAACGAGCAGTACTTC.

This rearrangement joins TRBV19 to TRBJ2-7; TRBD2 matches at 7 bases. The germline V gene has CDR1 LNHDA and CDR2 SQIVND (reference sequence). The CDR3 runs 17 residues. The ends lost 2 bases at V and 3 bases at J; junction bases unmatched: 13. The CDR3 sequence: CASSITLLADLHYEQYF. In nucleotides, the CDR3 is TGTGCCAGTAGTATAACCCTCCTAGCGGACCTTCACTACGAGCAGTACTTC.

The chain couples TRBV27 to TRBJ1-5; the D is unclear. The CDR3 sequence is 11 residues long. Looked up from germline, CDR1 is MNHEY and CDR2 is SMNVEV (reference sequence). Trimming removed 6 bases from V and 9 bases from J, with 9 bases in between. The CDR3 loop reads CASSPLGPQHF. The CDR3 region has the DNA TGTGCCAGCAGCCCACTCGGGCCCCAGCATTTT.

The gene calls are TRBV11-2 and TRBJ2-7, with TRBD1 matching 9 bases. The CDR3 has 17 residues. Trimming took 4 bases from V and 1 from J; bases not matched to a gene: 11. CDR1 is SGHAT and CDR2 is FQNNGV in the germline V gene. The DNA for the CDR3 is TGTGCCAGCAGCTCTCTTAGGCGACAGGGGGGGTCCTACGAGCAGTACTTC. This gives the protein CASSSLRRQGGSYEQYF.

The chain recombines TRBV3-1 (or the pseudogene TRBV3-2) with TRBJ2-7; weak D call: TRBD2 (6 bases). Germline loops: CDR1 LGHDT, CDR2 YNNKEL (reference sequence). The CDR3 is made up of 15 amino acids. V was trimmed by 5 bases and J by 6 bases, leaving 20 bases between them. The CDR3 nucleotides read TGTGCCAGCAGCTATCTGGCTGCGGGGAATGGCGAGCAGTACTTC. As protein: CASSYLAAGNGEQYF.

The V gene is TRBV9, the J gene TRBJ2-1; TRBD2 aligns across 15 bases. CDR1 is SGDLS, CDR2 YYNGEE, per germline. Trimming cost V 4 bases and J 9 bases; bases outside gene matches: 8. This CDR3 contains 16 residues. The CDR3 reads CASSPWTSGGAGEQFF. CDR3 coding DNA: TGTGCCAGCAGCCCCTGGACTAGCGGGGGGGCGGGTGAGCAGTTCTTC.

The V call is TRBV12-3 or TRBV12-4, the J call TRBJ1-1; D unclear. The CDR3 contains 12 residues. Trimming removed 2 bases at V and 2 bases at J, with 3 bases between. CDR3 in amino acids: CASSLLNTEAFF. Here the CDR3 DNA reads TGTGCCAGCAGTTTATTAAACACTGAAGCTTTCTTT.

There are a few counts of this clone. This chain connects TRBV6-5 to TRBJ1-5, with 8 bases matching TRBD1. The junction had 1 base not matched to a gene; V was cut back by 4 bases and J by 2 bases. Germline assignment: CDR1 MNHEY and CDR2 SVGAGI. The CDR3 consists of 14 residues. Written as DNA, the CDR3 is TGTGCCAGCAGTTTGGGACAGGGCAATCAGCCCCAGCATTTT. This codes for CASSLGQGNQPQHF.

The chain employs TRBV19 and TRBJ2-3; D is ambiguous. V was cut by 3 bases and J by 2 bases, with 9 bases left in between. The length of the CDR3 is 14 residues. Looked up from germline, CDR1 is LNHDA and CDR2 is SQIVND (reference sequence). CDR3 nucleotide sequence: TGTGCCAGTAGTATTTGGCCTGACACAGATACGCAGTATTTT. It is translated as CASSIWPDTDTQYF.

V and J are TRBV20-1 and TRBJ2-5, with D possibly matching TRBD1 (6 bases). The V end was cut by 3 bases, the J end by 4 bases, with 12 bases between. Germline V lookup: CDR1 DFQATT, CDR2 SNEGSKA (reference sequence). CDR3 length: 13 amino acids. CDR3 loop: CSASPTGRETQYF. In DNA form, the CDR3 reads TGCAGTGCTAGTCCCACAGGGAGAGAGACCCAGTACTTC.

The rearrangement uses TRBV5-4 and TRBJ2-2; 8 nucleotides agree with TRBD1. The CDR3 contains 15 residues. The trim removed 4 bases at V and 4 bases at J, leaving 6 bases unmatched. Germline CDR1 is SGHNT and CDR2 is YYREEE (reference sequence). The CDR3 DNA reads as TGTGCCAGCAGCCCGGGACAGGATTCCACCGGGGAGCTGTTTTTT. It codes for CASSPGQDSTGELFF.

The chain joins TRBV7-7 to TRBJ2-1, with 7 bases fitting TRBD1. With 2 bases clipped from V and 7 bases from J, the junction kept 8 bases outside the gene matches. The CDR3 is 15 residues long. Germline assignment: CDR1 SSHAT and CDR2 FNYEAQ (reference sequence). CDR3 protein: CASSLLPTGVNEQFF. DNA for the CDR3: TGTGCCAGCAGCTTACTACCTACAGGGGTTAATGAGCAGTTCTTC.

The gene calls are TRBV4-2 and TRBJ2-7; no firm D call. The CDR3 covers 15 residues. V shed 0 bases and J shed 6 bases, with 15 bases lying between them. Germline V lookup: CDR1 LGHNA, CDR2 YNFKEQ. CDR3 DNA: TGTGCCAGCAGCCAAGAACCCCGGGTTGCTTCCGAGCAGTACTTC. It encodes CASSQEPRVASEQYF.

The chain employs TRBV5-1 and TRBJ2-5; D might be TRBD2 (6 bases). Germline CDR1 and CDR2: SGHRS and YFSETQ. Trimming removed 4 bases at V and 5 bases at J, with 15 bases between. This CDR3 is 14 amino acids long. CDR3 in amino acids: CASSGTRAGETQYF. Here the CDR3 DNA reads TGCGCCAGCAGCGGCACGAGGGCGGGGGAGACCCAGTACTTC. Combining the CDR3 with reference TRBV5-1 and TRBJ2-5 gives the whole variable domain KAGVTQTPRYLIKTRGQQVTLSCSPISGHRSVSWYQQTPGQGLQFLFEYFSETQRNKGNFPGRFSGRQFSNSRSEMNVSTLELGDSALYLCASSGTRAGETQYFGPGTRLLVL.